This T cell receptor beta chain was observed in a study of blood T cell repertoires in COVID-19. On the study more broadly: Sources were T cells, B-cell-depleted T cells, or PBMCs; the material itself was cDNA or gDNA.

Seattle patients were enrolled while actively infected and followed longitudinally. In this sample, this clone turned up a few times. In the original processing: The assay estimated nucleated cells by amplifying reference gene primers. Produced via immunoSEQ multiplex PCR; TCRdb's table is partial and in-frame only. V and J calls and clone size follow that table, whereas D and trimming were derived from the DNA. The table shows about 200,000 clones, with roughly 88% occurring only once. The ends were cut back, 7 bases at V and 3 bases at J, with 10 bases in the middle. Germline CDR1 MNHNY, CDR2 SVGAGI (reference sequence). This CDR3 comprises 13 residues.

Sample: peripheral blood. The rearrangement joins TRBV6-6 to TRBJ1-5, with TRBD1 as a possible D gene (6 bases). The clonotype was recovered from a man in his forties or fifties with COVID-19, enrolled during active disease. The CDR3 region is CASTGQFNQPQHF. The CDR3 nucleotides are TGTGCCAGCACCGGACAGTTCAATCAGCCCCAGCATTTT.